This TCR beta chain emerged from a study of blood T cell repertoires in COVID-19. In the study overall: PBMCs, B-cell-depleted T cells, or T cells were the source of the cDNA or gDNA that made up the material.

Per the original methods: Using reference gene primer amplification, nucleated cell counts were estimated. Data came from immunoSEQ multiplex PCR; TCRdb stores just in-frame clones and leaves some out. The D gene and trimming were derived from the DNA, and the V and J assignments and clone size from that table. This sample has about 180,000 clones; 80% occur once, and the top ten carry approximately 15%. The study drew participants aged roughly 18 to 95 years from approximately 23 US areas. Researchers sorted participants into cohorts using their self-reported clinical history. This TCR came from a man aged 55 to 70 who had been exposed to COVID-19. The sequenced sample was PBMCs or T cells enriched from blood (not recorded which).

Written as DNA, the CDR3 is TGCGCCAGCCGGCTCGGGGCAACTAATGAAAAACTGTTTTTT. Its protein is CASRLGATNEKLFF. This chain joins TRBV5-1 and TRBJ1-4; no clear D gene. The V gene lost 7 bases and the J gene lost 0 bases, with 10 bases spanning the gap. CDR1 is SGHRS and CDR2 is YFSETQ in the germline V gene. The CDR3 is made up of 14 amino acids.